One and the same sample provided the 20 T cell receptor beta chains below, sequenced in a study of cytomegalovirus exposure and HLA in healthy donors. The PCR made use of 60 Vbeta and 13 Jbeta primers. Generated by immunoSEQ multiplex PCR, the TCRdb table keeps only in-frame clones and is missing some. Altogether almost 95,000 clones are present, 69% being singletons, with the ten largest covering 2.5% to 3%. The sample consisted of PBMCs. The receptors originated from a man aged 45-65 years in good health and CMV-seronegative.

This clone showed up just a few times. The V gene is TRBV2, the J gene TRBJ2-1, with TRBD2 matching 13 bases. The CDR3 runs 14 residues. V lost 4 bases to trimming and J lost 8 bases; unmatched junction nucleotides: 2. Per germline, CDR1 SNHLY and CDR2 FYNNEI. CDR3 sequence reads: CASSALAGGDEQFF. CDR3 coding DNA: TGTGCCAGCAGTGCACTAGCGGGGGGGGATGAGCAGTTCTTC.

The chain uses TRBV10-3 and TRBJ1-1, with TRBD1 identical over 8 bases. The CDR3 loop spans 19 amino acids. V trimming: 0 bases; J trimming: 6 bases; junction bases outside the gene matches: 18. Germline loops: CDR1 ENHRY, CDR2 SYGVKD. The CDR3 reads CAISESNGVAGGAEAEAFF. DNA for the CDR3: TGTGCCATCAGTGAGTCGAATGGTGTGGCAGGGGGCGCGGAGGCTGAAGCTTTCTTT.

This clone was seen only a few times. The chain couples TRBV7-2 to TRBJ1-1; 8 positions match TRBD1. The CDR3 loop spans 15 amino acids. Germline-derived CDR1 and CDR2 are SGHTA and FQGNSA. With V trimmed by 5 bases and J by 0 bases, 5 bases remained unmatched. The CDR3 region is CASSARQGLNTEAFF. The CDR3, as DNA: TGTGCCAGCAGCGCCCGACAGGGGCTGAACACTGAAGCTTTCTTT.

This sequence joins TRBV5-1 and TRBJ2-5; 9 nucleotides line up with TRBD2. Germline-derived CDR1 and CDR2 are SGHRS and YFSETQ. The CDR3 has 17 residues. V lost 4 bases, J lost 0 bases, and 10 bases stayed unmatched. CDR3 nucleotides: TGCGCCAGCAGCCGACTAGCGGCACAAAACTACCAAGAGACCCAGTACTTC. Encoded protein: CASSRLAAQNYQETQYF.

This clone has only one observation. V usage is TRBV10-3 and J usage is TRBJ2-7; D gene uncertain. From germline, CDR1 is ENHRY and CDR2 SYGVKD. The V and J ends lost 1 base and 5 bases respectively, with 9 bases between them. CDR3 length equals 13 residues. In nucleotides, the CDR3 is TGTGCCATCAGTGAGTTCAGGAAAAACGAGCAGTACTTC. The encoded protein is CAISEFRKNEQYF.

This chain's CDR3 is CAISISGTGAYEQYF. Here the CDR3 DNA reads TGTGCCATCAGCATAAGCGGGACAGGGGCGTACGAGCAGTACTTC. This sequence joins TRBV10-3 and TRBJ2-7, with TRBD1 matching over 10 bases. V shed 6 bases and J 4 bases; nucleotides not matched to a gene: 9. This CDR3 spans 15 amino acids. Germline V gene sequence: CDR1 ENHRY, CDR2 SYGVKD.

The V and J genes are TRBV6-6 and TRBJ2-1; TRBD1 might be the D (5 bases). The CDR3 sequence is 15 residues long. V was cut by 0 bases and J by 0 bases, with 6 bases left in between. The germline gives CDR1 MNHNY, CDR2 SVGAGI (reference sequence). The CDR3 region has the DNA TGTGCCAGCAGTTACTCGCAGGGCTCCTACAATGAGCAGTTCTTC. It specifies CASSYSQGSYNEQFF.

This clone has only a few counts. V gene TRBV18 combines with J gene TRBJ2-3, with a tentative D call TRBD1 (5 bases). Germline V gene data show CDR1 as KGHSH and CDR2 as LQKENI. The CDR3 length is 16 residues. The ends were cut back, 3 bases at V and 2 bases at J, with 15 bases in the middle. The DNA of the CDR3 is TGTGCCAGCTCACCCCCTGGGGCTTTTCCCACAGATACGCAGTATTTT. Its translation: CASSPPGAFPTDTQYF.

DNA for the CDR3: TGTGCCAGCAGTTTCGGGACAGGTAGGGGAGAGACCCAGTACTTC. This gives the protein CASSFGTGRGETQYF. V and J are TRBV27 and TRBJ2-5, with TRBD1 matching 8 bases. After removal of 3 bases from V and 4 bases from J, the junction contained 7 bases not matched to a gene. This CDR3 spans 15 amino acids. The V gene's germline CDR1 is MNHEY and CDR2 SMNVEV (reference sequence).

The chain is built from TRBV5-5 and TRBJ1-2; D uncertain. CDR1 SGHKS and CDR2 YYEKEE come from the germline V gene (reference sequence). V shed 0 bases and J shed 4 bases, with 4 bases lying between them. This CDR3 contains 12 residues. In nucleotides, the CDR3 is TGTGCCAGCAGCTTGGGCAGCTATGGCTACACCTTC. It codes for CASSLGSYGYTF.

The rearrangement links TRBV9 to TRBJ2-1; 8 nucleotides align to TRBD2. Trimming cost V 0 bases and J 8 bases; bases outside gene matches: 7. The germline gives CDR1 SGDLS, CDR2 YYNGEE. The CDR3 runs to 15 residues. CDR3 DNA: TGTGCCAGCAGCGTAGACCGGGGGGGGCCCGATGAGCAGTTCTTC. This sequence encodes CASSVDRGGPDEQFF.

The chain carries TRBV20-1 and TRBJ1-2; no clear D. The germline V gene has CDR1 DFQATT and CDR2 SNEGSKA (reference sequence). This CDR3 is 11 amino acids long. V was cut by 3 bases and J by 7 bases, with 9 bases left in between. The DNA of the CDR3 is TGCAGTGCTAGCACGGGGTTTGGCTACACCTTC. Translating gives CSASTGFGYTF.

This chain joins TRBV19 and TRBJ2-2; D is unclear. Trimming removed 5 bases from V and 7 bases from J, with 14 bases in between. Looked up from germline, CDR1 is LNHDA and CDR2 is SQIVND (reference sequence). The CDR3 covers 14 residues. The chain's CDR3 is CASSPSWASGELFF. The CDR3 DNA follows: TGTGCCAGTAGTCCCAGTTGGGCCAGCGGGGAGCTGTTTTTT.

The chain couples TRBV28 to TRBJ2-7, with 7 bases lining up with TRBD2. The CDR3 consists of 14 residues. The germline CDR1 and CDR2 sequences are MDHEN and SYDVKM. Losses at the gene ends were 2 bases for V and 4 bases for J; bases not matched to a gene: 5. In nucleotides, the CDR3 is TGTGCCAGCAGTTTACAGAAAGCGGGATACGAGCAGTACTTC. It encodes CASSLQKAGYEQYF.

The chain combines TRBV4-2 with TRBJ2-7; possibly TRBD2 for D (5 bases). Trimming pared 5 bases from V and 4 bases from J, leaving 12 bases between. This CDR3 has 13 amino acids. In germline, CDR1 is LGHNA, CDR2 YNFKEQ. The CDR3 loop is CASSSQEGYEQYV. CDR3 bases: TGTGCCAGCAGCTCTCAAGAGGGTTACGAGCAGTACGTC.

CDR3 sequence: CASSPRQTGELFF. CDR3 nucleotides: TGTGCCAGCAGCCCCCGACAGACCGGGGAGCTGTTTTTT. The gene calls are TRBV27 and TRBJ2-2; D possibly corresponds to TRBD1 (5 bases). In germline, CDR1 is MNHEY, CDR2 SMNVEV (reference sequence). This CDR3 is built from 13 residues. Trimming pared 6 bases from V and 5 bases from J, leaving 10 bases between.

This clone was recorded once. The rearrangement uses TRBV28 and TRBJ2-7, with 7 nucleotides matching TRBD2. After removal of 5 bases from V and 8 bases from J, the junction contained 6 bases not matched to a gene. The length of the CDR3 is 12 residues. Germline values: CDR1 MDHEN, CDR2 SYDVKM. The CDR3 bases are TGTGCCAGCAGTACCAGCGGGGACCAGCAGTACGTC. Its protein is CASSTSGDQQYV.

The chain links TRBV6-5 to TRBJ2-2, with 7 bases lining up with TRBD1. The CDR3 runs to 14 residues. V gave up 7 bases and J gave up 7 bases; unmatched junction bases: 9. Germline CDR1 reads MNHEY; CDR2 reads SVGAGI. The CDR3 spells CASKGQIYGGELFF. The DNA of the CDR3 is TGTGCCAGCAAGGGACAGATCTACGGCGGGGAGCTGTTTTTT.

As DNA, the CDR3 is TGTGCCAGCAGTAGTAGGGAGTCCTATAATTCACCCCTCCACTTT. As protein: CASSSRESYNSPLHF. The chain couples TRBV6-1 to TRBJ1-6; D not resolved. The ends were cut back, 5 bases at V and 1 base at J, with 9 bases in the middle. This CDR3 is built from 15 residues. Germline V CDR1 and CDR2: MNHNS, SASEGT.

The count of this clone is one. V is TRBV15 and J is TRBJ1-2; D gene uncertain. V was pared by 5 bases and J by 3 bases, with 13 bases between. Germline CDR1 is LNHNV and CDR2 is YYDKDF (reference sequence). The CDR3 is 14 residues long. The CDR3 here is CATSEGRRYYGYTF. The CDR3 region has the DNA TGTGCCACCAGCGAGGGAAGGAGGTACTATGGCTACACCTTC.